The entry that follows covers one T cell receptor (beta chain) sequence. These data originate in a study of cytomegalovirus exposure and HLA in healthy donors. Germline loops: CDR1 SGHRS, CDR2 YFSETQ. There are 13 residues in the CDR3. The germline V and J ends were trimmed by 4 bases and 1 base, with 9 bases remaining between them. PCR was performed using 60 Vbeta and 13 Jbeta primers. Data came from immunoSEQ multiplex PCR; TCRdb stores just in-frame clones and leaves some out. Among 200,000 to 250,000 clones, approximately 80% were seen once, and the ten largest hold 0.58%. Sequencing was carried out using PBMCs. This sequence originates from a woman aged 40-49 years in good health and CMV-seronegative. The V and J genes are TRBV5-1 and TRBJ2-7; the D is unclear. For the CDR3, the DNA is TGCGCCAGCAGCACTCAGGCGTCCTACGAGCAGTACTTC. Encoded protein: CASSTQASYEQYF.